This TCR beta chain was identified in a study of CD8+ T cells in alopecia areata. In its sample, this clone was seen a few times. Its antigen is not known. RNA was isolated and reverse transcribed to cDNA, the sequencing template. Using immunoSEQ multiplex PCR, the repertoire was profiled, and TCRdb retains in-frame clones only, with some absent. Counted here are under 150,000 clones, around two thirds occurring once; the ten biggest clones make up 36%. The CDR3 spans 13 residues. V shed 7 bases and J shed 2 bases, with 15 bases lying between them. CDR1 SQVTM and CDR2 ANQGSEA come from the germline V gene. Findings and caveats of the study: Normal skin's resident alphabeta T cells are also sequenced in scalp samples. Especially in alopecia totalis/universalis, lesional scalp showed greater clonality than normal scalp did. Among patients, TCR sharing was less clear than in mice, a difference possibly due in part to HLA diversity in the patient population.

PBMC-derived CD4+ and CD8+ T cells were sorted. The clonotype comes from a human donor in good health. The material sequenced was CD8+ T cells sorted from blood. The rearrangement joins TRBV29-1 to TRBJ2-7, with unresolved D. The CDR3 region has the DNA TGCAGCGCAGGAGAGACAAGCACCTACGAGCAGTACTTC. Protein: CSAGETSTYEQYF.